This T cell receptor beta chain was sequenced in a study of blood T cells in healthy people across ages. Study findings and constraints: Age advanced and TCR beta diversity per million T cells fell, roughly linearly.

This clonotype was seen a handful of times. Its antigen is unknown. The V and J ends lost 0 bases and 3 bases, in that order; junction bases with no gene match: 5. CDR3 length: 18 residues. Germline-derived CDR1 and CDR2 are ENHRY and SYGVKD. Healthy Russian Caucasian donors spanned ages about 6 to 95 years. Total RNA was isolated from each sample in quantities of at least 5.5 micrograms. The authors ran a second PCR of roughly 6 to 12 cycles using a sample-barcoded 5' primer and a J-beta primer mix. Tags on each cDNA molecule came from a template-switch adaptor with 12 random nucleotides. MiXCR, run by TCRdb on the 5' RACE reads, gives a single entry per CDR3 protein. This sample has some 370,000 distinct CDR3 sequences, with 45% to 60% found just once.

The source is a man aged 55 to 70 in good health. The genes are TRBV10-3 and TRBJ2-3; 14 bases agree with TRBD2. Sequences were obtained from blood. CDR3: CAISESPGLAGGTDTQYF. DNA of the CDR3: TGTGCCATCAGTGAGTCCCCCGGACTAGCGGGGGGTACAGATACGCAGTATTTT.